One and the same sample provided the 8 T cell receptor beta chains below, sequenced in a study of OX40 agonist ivuxolimab in advanced cancers. Profiling relied on immunoSEQ multiplex PCR, and the TCRdb table lists in-frame clones only, not all of them. This sample has just over 90,000 clones, with around 91% found just once. The source was CD4+ or CD8+ T cells sorted from blood, collected in a trial of the OX40 agonist ivuxolimab. These receptors came from an adult with an advanced solid tumor such as melanoma, head and neck, liver or kidney cancer.

The CDR3, as DNA: TGTGCCAGCAGCCAAAGGATCACTGAAGCTTTCTTT. Its translation: CASSQRITEAFF. The chain joins TRBV7-8 to TRBJ1-1; D not certain. This CDR3 has 12 residues. V was clipped by 5 bases and J by 4 bases, with 8 bases between them. The V gene's germline CDR1 is SGHVS and CDR2 FQNEAQ.

As DNA, the CDR3 is TGTGCCAGCAGCTTGGACGGGAGGACTGGGATAGATACGCAGTATTTT. Its translation is CASSLDGRTGIDTQYF. This sequence joins TRBV7-2 and TRBJ2-3, with 7 bases that match TRBD2. Germline CDR1 SGHTA, CDR2 FQGNSA. V shed 3 bases and J 5 bases; nucleotides not matched to a gene: 11. The CDR3 runs to 16 residues.

This clone has only one observation. This sequence joins TRBV28 and TRBJ2-7; perhaps TRBD2 as D (7 bases). The germline gives CDR1 MDHEN, CDR2 SYDVKM. V lost 7 bases and J lost 7, with 29 bases in between. The CDR3 has 17 amino acids. The CDR3 spells CASTLIMSGVRGGEQYF. The CDR3 nucleotides read TGTGCCAGCACTCTAATTATGAGCGGGGTCAGGGGCGGGGAGCAGTACTTC. Supplemented by reference TRBV28 and TRBJ2-7, the full variable domain reads DVKVTQSSRYLVKRTGEKVFLECVQDMDHENMFWYRQDPGLGLRLIYFSYDVKMKEKGDIPEGYSVSREKKERFSLILESASTNQTSMYLCASTLIMSGVRGGEQYFGPGTRLTVT.

The chain combines TRBV15 with TRBJ2-7; 7 bases fit TRBD2. The germline gives CDR1 LNHNV, CDR2 YYDKDF (reference sequence). This CDR3 has 17 amino acids. V lost 0 bases, J lost 4 bases, and 12 bases stayed unmatched. CDR3 sequence (DNA): TGTGCCACCAGCAGAGATATCGGGAGCGGGATACTGTACGAGCAGTACTTC. Translated, it gives CATSRDIGSGILYEQYF.

This clone came up once. The genes are TRBV27 and TRBJ1-4; D gene uncertain. V lost 0 bases and J lost 0, with 11 bases in between. Germline loops: CDR1 MNHEY, CDR2 SMNVEV (reference sequence). The CDR3 sequence is 17 residues long. Here the CDR3 DNA reads TGTGCCAGCAGTTTATCGTGGAGTTTTGCAACTAATGAAAAACTGTTTTTT. This sequence encodes CASSLSWSFATNEKLFF.

The V gene is TRBV18, the J gene TRBJ2-3; maybe TRBD1 (6 bases). The V end was cut by 3 bases, the J end by 2 bases, with 9 bases between. Per germline, CDR1 KGHSH and CDR2 LQKENI. The CDR3 extends over 14 amino acids. This chain's CDR3 is CASSPGQNTDTQYF. CDR3 nucleotide sequence: TGTGCCAGCTCACCCGGACAGAACACAGATACGCAGTATTTT.

The CDR3 region is CASSGITRNTEAFF. The DNA for the CDR3 is TGTGCCAGCAGCGGAATAACAAGGAACACTGAAGCTTTCTTT. The rearrangement joins TRBV9 to TRBJ1-1; D remains unclear. The V gene lost 3 bases and the J gene lost 1 base, with 10 bases spanning the gap. From germline, CDR1 is SGDLS and CDR2 YYNGEE. The CDR3 runs to 14 residues.

The chain employs TRBV5-6 and TRBJ1-1; D call uncertain. Germline V gene lookup returns CDR1 SGHDT and CDR2 YYEEEE. The CDR3 loop spans 12 amino acids. With 5 bases removed from V and 8 bases from J, the gap between germline ends came to 13 bases. The CDR3 DNA follows: TGTGCCAGCAGTAGAACCGGCAGGGAAGCTTTCTTT. It specifies CASSRTGREAFF. The complete variable domain, with remaining parts taken from reference TRBV5-6 and TRBJ1-1, reads DAGVTQSPTHLIKTRGQQVTLRCSPKSGHDTVSWYQQALGQGPQFIFQYYEEEERQRGNFPDRFSGHQFPNYSSELNVNALLLGDSALYLCASSRTGREAFFGQGTRLTVV.